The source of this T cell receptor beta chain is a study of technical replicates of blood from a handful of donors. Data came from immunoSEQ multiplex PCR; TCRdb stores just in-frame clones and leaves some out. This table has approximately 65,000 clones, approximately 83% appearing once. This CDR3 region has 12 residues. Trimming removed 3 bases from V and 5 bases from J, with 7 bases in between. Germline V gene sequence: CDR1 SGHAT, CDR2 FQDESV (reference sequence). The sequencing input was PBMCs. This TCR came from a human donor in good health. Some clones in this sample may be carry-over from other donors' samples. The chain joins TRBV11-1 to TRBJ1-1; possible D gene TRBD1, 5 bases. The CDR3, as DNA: TGTGCCAGCAGCTTCGGGGGGACTGAAGCTTTCTTT. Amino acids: CASSFGGTEAFF.